This TCR beta chain was captured by sequencing in a study of blood T cells in healthy people across ages. This clonotype has a handful of counts. The antigen remains unidentified. Trimming removed 3 bases from V and 4 bases from J, with 21 bases in between. The CDR3 runs to 17 residues. The V gene's germline CDR1 is SGHVS and CDR2 FNYEAQ. Staff drew roughly 10 milliliters of peripheral blood from each donor. Broader study findings: In the absence of known donor CMV status, changes in expanded clonotypes were possibly confounded.

A second 7 to 11 cycle PCR used barcoded and J-beta primers. Every cDNA molecule bore a tag from a template-switch adaptor containing 12 random nucleotides. One entry per CDR3 protein, called by TCRdb with MiXCR from the 5' RACE reads. The profile shows 1.5 million to 2 million distinct CDR3 sequences, roughly 43% of them singletons. This clonotype originated in a human donor in good health. J is TRBJ2-5 and V is TRBV7-6; D perhaps matches TRBD1 (5 bases). The source material was blood. The CDR3 protein is CASSFWARAAIGETQYF. The CDR3 DNA follows: TGTGCCAGCAGCTTTTGGGCCAGGGCGGCGATCGGAGAGACCCAGTACTTC.